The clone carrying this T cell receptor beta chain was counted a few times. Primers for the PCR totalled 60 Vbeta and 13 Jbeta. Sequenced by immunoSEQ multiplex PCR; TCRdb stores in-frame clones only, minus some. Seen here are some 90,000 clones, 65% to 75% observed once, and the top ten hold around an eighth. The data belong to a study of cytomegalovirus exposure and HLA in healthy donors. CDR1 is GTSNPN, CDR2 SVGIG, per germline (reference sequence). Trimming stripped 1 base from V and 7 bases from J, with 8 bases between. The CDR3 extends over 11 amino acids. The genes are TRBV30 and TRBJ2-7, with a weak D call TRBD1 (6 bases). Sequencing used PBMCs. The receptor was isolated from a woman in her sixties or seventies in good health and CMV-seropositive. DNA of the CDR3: TGTGCCTGGAGTGATCAGGGGGAGCAGTACTTC. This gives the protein CAWSDQGEQYF. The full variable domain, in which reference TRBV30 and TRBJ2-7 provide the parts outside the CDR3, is SQTIHQWPATLVQPVGSPLSLECTVEGTSNPNLYWYRQAAGRGLQLLFYSVGIGQISSEVPQNLSASRPQDRQFILSSKKLLLSDSGFYLCAWSDQGEQYFGPGTRLTVT.